A selection of T cell receptor beta chains follows, all from one sample in a study of T cell responses to AZD1222 COVID-19 vaccine. Generated by immunoSEQ multiplex PCR, the TCRdb table keeps only in-frame clones and is missing some. The profile shows 140,000 to 150,000 clones, about 91% of them singletons. This specimen consisted of peripheral blood, obtained on day 0 of AZD1222 vaccination. Receptor source: an adult in good health. Both conserved end residues are part of each CDR3. Each record gives: D gene, V gene, J gene, clone size, CDR3 protein, CDR3 DNA. The D gene is left open where the match is weak. Size tells how often a clone was seen (once, few, many) or the class of an expanded clone, and some rows leave it out.

>.|TRBV2|TRBJ2-7|.
CASSNYEQYF
TGTGCCAGCAGTAACTACGAGCAGTACTTC
>.|TRBV18|TRBJ2-3|.
CASSSDRDVTLDTQYF
TGTGCCAGCTCGTCGGACCGGGACGTCACCCTCGATACGCAGTATTTT
>.|TRBV2|TRBJ2-2|once
CASNIVNTGELFF
TGTGCCAGCAATATAGTGAACACCGGGGAGCTGTTTTTT
>.|TRBV12-5|TRBJ2-5|.
CASGRDLTQETQYF
TGTGCTAGTGGGAGGGACTTAACCCAAGAGACCCAGTACTTC
>TRBD1|TRBV29-1|TRBJ1-2|.
CSVERGGRGQYGYTF
TGCAGCGTTGAGAGAGGGGGCAGGGGGCAATATGGCTACACCTTC
>.|TRBV30|TRBJ1-2|.
CAWRGSSGYTF
TGTGCCTGGAGGGGCAGTTCTGGCTACACCTTC
>TRBD1|TRBV10-3|TRBJ1-2|.
CAISESLQGTGTNYGYTF
TGTGCCATCAGTGAGTCACTTCAGGGGACAGGGACCAACTATGGCTACACCTTC
>.|TRBV27|TRBJ1-4|.
CASRGSVSNEKLFF
TGTGCCAGCAGAGGGTCGGTGAGCAATGAAAAACTGTTTTTT
>TRBD2|TRBV5-1|TRBJ2-3|.
CASRYQAGGPSDTQYF
TGCGCCAGCAGATATCAAGCGGGGGGGCCGTCAGATACGCAGTATTTT
>TRBD1|TRBV10-2|TRBJ1-2|few
CASSDGAGQGGGYTF
TGCGCCAGCAGTGACGGTGCGGGACAGGGCGGTGGCTACACCTTC
>.|TRBV28|TRBJ1-2|.
CASSPWGQGNYGYTF
TGTGCCAGCAGTCCATGGGGACAAGGAAACTATGGCTACACCTTC
>.|TRBV7-6|TRBJ1-1|.
CASSLALGKGAFF
TGTGCCAGCAGCTTAGCTCTGGGAAAAGGTGCTTTCTTT
>TRBD1|TRBV28|TRBJ1-5|.
CASGGQPDQPQHF
TGTGCCAGCGGGGGACAGCCGGATCAGCCCCAGCATTTT
>.|TRBV7-2|TRBJ2-2|.
CASSPGLSRTGELFF
TGTGCCAGCAGCCCGGGACTCTCGAGGACCGGGGAGCTGTTTTTT
>.|TRBV4-3|TRBJ2-2|.
CASSQDSRASNGELFF
TGCGCCAGCAGCCAAGATTCCAGGGCCAGCAACGGGGAGCTGTTTTTT
>.|TRBV25-1|TRBJ1-2|.
CASSDPTGSNYGYTF
TGTGCCAGCAGTGACCCGACAGGTTCCAACTATGGCTACACCTTC
>.|TRBV10-3|TRBJ1-1|.
CAIRGSPDTEAFF
TGTGCCATCAGGGGCAGTCCGGACACTGAAGCTTTCTTT
>.|TRBV11-2|TRBJ1-1|.
CASSLAPGQNTEAFF
TGTGCCAGCAGCTTAGCCCCAGGACAGAACACTGAAGCTTTCTTT
>.|TRBV5-1|TRBJ2-5|.
CASRAESQETQYF
TGCGCCAGCAGGGCAGAGAGCCAAGAGACCCAGTACTTC
>.|TRBV7-9|TRBJ1-2|.
CASGGGNYGYTF
TGTGCCAGCGGGGGGGGGAACTATGGCTACACCTTC
>.|TRBV2|TRBJ1-1|.
CASVQGGGTEAFF
TGTGCCAGCGTACAGGGAGGCGGCACTGAAGCTTTCTTT
>.|TRBV11-2|TRBJ2-7|.
CASSLVIARGPYEQYF
TGTGCCAGCAGCTTAGTGATCGCGCGGGGGCCCTACGAGCAGTACTTC
>.|TRBV18|TRBJ2-1|.
CASSLLDNEQFF
TGTGCCAGCTCGTTACTAGACAATGAGCAGTTCTTC
>.|TRBV11-3|TRBJ1-1|.
CASSYEGNTEAFF
TGTGCCAGCAGCTACGAAGGGAACACTGAAGCTTTCTTT
>.|TRBV10-2|TRBJ1-1|.
CASRQGQNTEAFF
TGCGCCAGCAGGCAGGGACAGAACACTGAAGCTTTCTTT
>.|TRBV6-5|TRBJ1-1|.
CASSYWGRGGTEAFF
TGTGCCAGCAGTTACTGGGGCAGGGGTGGCACTGAAGCTTTCTTT
>TRBD1|TRBV7-9|TRBJ1-2|many
CASSSGQGPMEGYTF
TGTGCCAGCAGCTCCGGACAGGGGCCTATGGAGGGCTACACCTTC
>.|TRBV2|TRBJ1-4|.
CASSEREKLFF
TGTGCCAGCAGTGAAAGGGAAAAACTGTTTTTT
>.|TRBV7-9|TRBJ2-1|.
CAVGNEQFF
TGTGCCGTCGGTAATGAGCAGTTCTTC
>TRBD2|TRBV19|TRBJ2-2|.
CASTLDSGLAAGELFF
TGTGCCAGTACCCTAGACTCGGGACTAGCAGCCGGGGAGCTGTTTTTT
>.|TRBV7-2|TRBJ1-5|.
CASSSEGGRGQPQHF
TGTGCCAGCAGCTCAGAGGGGGGTAGAGGGCAGCCCCAGCATTTT
>TRBD1|TRBV4-2|TRBJ1-2|.
CASSLGTAPSEGGYTF
TGTGCCAGCAGCCTCGGGACAGCTCCTTCAGAGGGTGGCTACACCTTC
>TRBD2|TRBV5-1|TRBJ2-3|.
CASSLGLAGGRTDTQYF
TGCGCCAGCAGCTTAGGACTAGCGGGGGGGAGGACAGATACGCAGTATTTT
>.|TRBV4-3|TRBJ2-6|.
CASSQELRSSGANVLTF
TGCGCCAGCAGCCAAGAGTTGCGGAGCTCTGGGGCCAACGTCCTGACTTTC
>.|TRBV5-1|TRBJ2-3|.
CASSVQGTDTQYF
TGCGCCAGCAGCGTTCAAGGGACGGATACGCAGTATTTT
>TRBD1|TRBV27|TRBJ2-2|.
CASSLQPGTGKLFF
TGTGCCAGCAGTTTACAGCCCGGGACAGGGAAGCTGTTTTTT
>.|TRBV5-1|TRBJ1-2|.
CASTESRDGYTF
TGCGCCAGCACCGAGTCCCGGGATGGCTACACCTTC
>.|TRBV3-1/TRBV3-2|TRBJ1-2|.
CASSQGAGASNYGYTF
TGTGCCAGCAGCCAGGGGGCAGGGGCCTCTAACTATGGCTACACCTTC
>TRBD1|TRBV19|TRBJ2-3|.
CASRWGTGGPDTQYF
TGTGCCAGCCGATGGGGAACAGGGGGCCCAGATACGCAGTATTTT
>.|TRBV19|TRBJ1-5|.
CASSEKGPKGNQPQHF
TGTGCCAGTAGTGAAAAAGGGCCCAAGGGCAATCAGCCCCAGCATTTT
>TRBD2|TRBV7-3|TRBJ2-1|.
CASSLTLAGNEQFF
TGTGCCAGCAGCTTAACCTTAGCGGGGAATGAGCAGTTCTTC
>.|TRBV6-5|TRBJ2-4|few
CASRAGGSGENIQYF
TGTGCCAGCAGAGCCGGGGGCTCAGGGGAAAACATTCAGTACTTC
>.|TRBV24-1|TRBJ1-2|.
CATSDFGGDNYGYTF
TGTGCCACCAGTGATTTTGGGGGAGATAACTATGGCTACACCTTC
>TRBD1|TRBV7-2|TRBJ2-5|.
CASTYRGETQYF
TGTGCCAGCACCTACAGGGGAGAGACCCAGTACTTC
>.|TRBV6-5|TRBJ1-2|.
CASSYGQTNYGYTF
TGTGCCAGCAGTTACGGGCAGACTAACTATGGCTACACCTTC
>.|TRBV5-3|TRBJ1-5|.
CARSFLNQPQHF
TGTGCCAGAAGCTTCCTCAATCAGCCCCAGCATTTT
>TRBD1|TRBV5-6|TRBJ1-5|.
CASSLGGQASNQPQHF
TGTGCCAGCAGCTTGGGAGGACAGGCTAGCAATCAGCCCCAGCATTTT
>TRBD1|TRBV25-1|TRBJ1-1|once
CASGSGTGVLEAFF
TGTGCCAGCGGCTCCGGGACAGGGGTTTTGGAAGCTTTCTTT
>TRBD1|TRBV4-1|TRBJ1-1|.
CASSQGQGAAPEAFF
TGCGCCAGCAGCCAAGGACAGGGGGCGGCCCCTGAAGCTTTCTTT
>.|TRBV7-3|TRBJ1-2|.
CASRTPGMGAGYTF
TGTGCCAGCAGGACCCCTGGGATGGGGGCAGGCTACACCTTC
>.|TRBV6-5|TRBJ1-1|.
CASSYSGTANTEAFF
TGTGCCAGCAGCTATTCCGGGACGGCGAACACTGAAGCTTTCTTT